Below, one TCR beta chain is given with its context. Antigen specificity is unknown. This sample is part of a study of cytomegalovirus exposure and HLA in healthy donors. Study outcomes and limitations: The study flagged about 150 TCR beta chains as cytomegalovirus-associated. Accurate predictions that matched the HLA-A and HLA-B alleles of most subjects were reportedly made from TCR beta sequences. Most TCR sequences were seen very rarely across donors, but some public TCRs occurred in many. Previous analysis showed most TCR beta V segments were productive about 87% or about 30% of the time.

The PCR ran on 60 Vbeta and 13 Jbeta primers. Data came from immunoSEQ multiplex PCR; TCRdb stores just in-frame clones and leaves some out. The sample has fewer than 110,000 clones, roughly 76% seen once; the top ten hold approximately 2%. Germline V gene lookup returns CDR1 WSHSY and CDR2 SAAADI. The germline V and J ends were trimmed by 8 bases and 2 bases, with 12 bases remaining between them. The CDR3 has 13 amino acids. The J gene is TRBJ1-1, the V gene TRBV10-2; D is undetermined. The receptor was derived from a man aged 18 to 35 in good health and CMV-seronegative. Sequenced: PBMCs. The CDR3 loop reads CASQRGVNTEAFF. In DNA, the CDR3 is TGCGCCAGCCAGCGGGGAGTCAACACTGAAGCTTTCTTT.